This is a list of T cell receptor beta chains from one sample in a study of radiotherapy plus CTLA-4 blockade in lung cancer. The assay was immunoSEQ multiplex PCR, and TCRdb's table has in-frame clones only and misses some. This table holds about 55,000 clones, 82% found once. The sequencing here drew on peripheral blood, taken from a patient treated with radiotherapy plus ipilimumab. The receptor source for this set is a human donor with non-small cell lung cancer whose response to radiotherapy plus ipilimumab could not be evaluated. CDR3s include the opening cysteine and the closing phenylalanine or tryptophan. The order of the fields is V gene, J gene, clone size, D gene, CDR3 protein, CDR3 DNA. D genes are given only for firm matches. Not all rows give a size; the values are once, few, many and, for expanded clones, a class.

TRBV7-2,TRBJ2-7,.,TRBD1,CASSSYRDSSYEQYF,TGTGCCAGCAGCTCCTACCGGGACAGCTCCTACGAGCAGTACTTC
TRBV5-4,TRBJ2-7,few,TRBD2,CASSLGVTSGRAYEQYF,TGTGCCAGCAGCTTGGGGGTGACTAGCGGGAGGGCCTACGAGCAGTACTTC
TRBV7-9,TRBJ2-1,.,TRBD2,CASSPHSGGGPRWQFF,TGTGCCAGCAGCCCCCATAGCGGGGGGGGTCCTCGATGGCAGTTCTTC
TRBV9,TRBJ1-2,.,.,CASSVGPEANYGYTF,TGTGCCAGCAGCGTAGGTCCAGAAGCTAACTATGGCTACACCTTC
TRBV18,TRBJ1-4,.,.,CASSPLNEKLFF,TGTGCCAGCTCACCCCTGAATGAAAAACTGTTTTTT
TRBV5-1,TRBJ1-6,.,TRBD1,CASSLENRGAGALHF,TGCGCCAGCAGCTTGGAAAACAGGGGCGCAGGGGCCCTCCACTTT
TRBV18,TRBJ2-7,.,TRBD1,CASSPWLPGTGGVEQYF,TGTGCCAGCTCACCATGGCTCCCCGGGACAGGGGGCGTCGAGCAGTACTTC
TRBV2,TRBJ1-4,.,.,CASRRGSTNEKLFF,TGTGCCAGCAGAAGAGGGTCAACTAATGAAAAACTGTTTTTT
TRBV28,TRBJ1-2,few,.,CASSLSGYGYTF,TGTGCCAGCAGTTTATCAGGCTATGGCTACACCTTC
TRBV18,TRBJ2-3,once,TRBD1,CASSLTGGTDTQYF,TGTGCCAGCTCATTGACAGGGGGAACAGATACGCAGTATTTT
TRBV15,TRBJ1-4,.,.,CATSRDPGSNEKLFF,TGTGCCACCAGCAGAGACCCAGGTTCGAATGAAAAACTGTTTTTT
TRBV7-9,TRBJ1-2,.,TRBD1,CASSLRGPGYTF,TGTGCCAGCAGCTTAAGGGGGCCTGGCTACACCTTC
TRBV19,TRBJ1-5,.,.,CASSIVADQPQHF,TGTGCCAGTAGTATAGTAGCGGATCAGCCCCAGCATTTT
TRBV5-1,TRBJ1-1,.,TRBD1,CASSTGLAFF,TGCGCCAGTTCGACAGGGTTAGCTTTCTTT
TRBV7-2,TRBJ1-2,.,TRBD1,CASSVRQGVTFGYTF,TGTGCCAGCAGCGTCAGACAGGGGGTCACTTTTGGCTACACCTTC
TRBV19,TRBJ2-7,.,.,CASSMKLSYSSYEQYF,TGTGCCAGTAGTATGAAACTGTCCTATAGCTCCTACGAGCAGTACTTC
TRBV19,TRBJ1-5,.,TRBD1,CASSLLPGTGTVQPQHF,TGTGCCAGTAGTCTCCTCCCAGGGACAGGGACGGTCCAGCCCCAGCATTTT
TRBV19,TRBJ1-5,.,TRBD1,CASSLPRTGHQPQHF,TGTGCCAGTAGTCTCCCCCGGACAGGGCATCAGCCCCAGCATTTT
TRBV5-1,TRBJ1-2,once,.,CASSPGQTDGYTF,TGCGCCAGCAGCCCCGGACAGACCGATGGCTACACCTTC
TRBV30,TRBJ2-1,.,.,CAWNPVSNEQFF,TGTGCCTGGAATCCAGTAAGCAATGAGCAGTTCTTC
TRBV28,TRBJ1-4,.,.,CASRTDYNEKLFF,TGTGCCAGCAGAACCGACTACAATGAAAAACTGTTTTTT
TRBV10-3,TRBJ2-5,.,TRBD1,CAIRPGTGQETQYF,TGTGCCATCAGGCCCGGGACAGGACAAGAGACCCAGTACTTC
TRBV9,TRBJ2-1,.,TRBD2,CASNQGGSSYNEQFF,TGTGCCAGCAACCAGGGCGGGAGCTCCTACAATGAGCAGTTCTTC
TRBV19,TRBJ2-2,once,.,CASKTGMDTGELFF,TGTGCCAGTAAAACAGGGATGGACACCGGGGAACTGTTTTTT
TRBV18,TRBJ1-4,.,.,CASSPDTYEKLFF,TGTGCCAGCTCACCGGACACTTATGAAAAACTGTTTTTT
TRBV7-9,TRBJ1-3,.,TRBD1,CASSPRQGMGNTIYF,TGTGCCAGCAGCCCCCGACAGGGGATGGGGAACACCATATATTTT
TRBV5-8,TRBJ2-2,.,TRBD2,CASRRETSGTGELFF,TGTGCCAGCAGACGTGAGACTAGCGGAACCGGGGAGCTGTTTTTT
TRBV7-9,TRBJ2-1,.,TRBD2,CASSLGSGSKLSEQFF,TGTGCCAGCAGCTTAGGTAGCGGGAGTAAGCTCAGTGAGCAGTTCTTC
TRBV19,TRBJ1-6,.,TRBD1,CASSIPGQRNSPLHF,TGTGCCAGTAGTATCCCGGGACAGCGAAATTCACCCCTCCACTTT
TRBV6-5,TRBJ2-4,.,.,CASKKSRADIQYF,TGTGCCAGCAAAAAAAGCAGGGCGGACATTCAGTACTTC
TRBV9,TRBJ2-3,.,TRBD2,CASSALAGGGTDTQYF,TGTGCCAGCAGCGCGTTAGCGGGAGGTGGGACAGATACGCAGTATTTT
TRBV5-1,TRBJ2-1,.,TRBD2,CASSFRTSSNEQFF,TGCGCCAGCAGCTTCCGGACTAGCAGCAATGAGCAGTTCTTC
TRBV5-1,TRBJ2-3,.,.,CASSPGRGTVGDTQYF,TGCGCCAGCAGCCCGGGTCGCGGCACGGTCGGGGATACGCAGTATTTT
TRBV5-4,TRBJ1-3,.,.,CASSPSYENTIYF,TGTGCCAGCAGCCCCTCCTATGAAAACACCATATATTTT
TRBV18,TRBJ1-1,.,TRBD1,CASSPGQGRAEAFF,TGTGCCAGCTCACCAGGACAGGGGCGGGCTGAAGCTTTCTTT
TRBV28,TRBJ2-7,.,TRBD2,CASSLPYSGRAEQYF,TGTGCCAGCAGTTTGCCATATAGCGGGAGAGCCGAGCAGTACTTC
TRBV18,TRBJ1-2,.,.,CASSPSPGKDGYTF,TGTGCCAGCTCACCATCCCCGGGGAAGGATGGCTACACCTTC
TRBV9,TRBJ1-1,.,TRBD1,CASSPKQGVNTEAFF,TGTGCCAGCAGCCCCAAACAGGGGGTGAACACTGAAGCTTTCTTT
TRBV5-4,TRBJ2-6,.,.,CASTTSGANVLTF,TGTGCCAGCACCACTTCTGGGGCCAACGTCCTGACTTTC
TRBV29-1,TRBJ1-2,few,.,CSVEQGGGYTF,TGCAGCGTTGAACAAGGCGGTGGCTACACCTTC
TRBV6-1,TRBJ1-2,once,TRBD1,CASSAGDRYYGYTF,TGTGCCAGCAGTGCCGGGGACAGATACTATGGCTACACCTTC
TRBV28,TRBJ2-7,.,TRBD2,CASIPWTSGSQEQYF,TGTGCCAGCATCCCTTGGACTAGCGGGAGTCAAGAGCAGTACTTC
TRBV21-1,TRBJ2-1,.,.,CASSKGSPGVSYNEQFF,TGTGCCAGCAGCAAAGGTTCCCCAGGGGTTTCCTACAATGAGCAGTTCTTC
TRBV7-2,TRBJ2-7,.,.,CASSYTGVSYEQYF,TGTGCCAGCAGCTATACCGGGGTCTCCTACGAGCAGTACTTC
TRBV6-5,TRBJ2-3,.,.,CASSYSYLSTDTQYF,TGTGCCAGCAGTTACTCTTACTTAAGCACAGATACGCAGTATTTT
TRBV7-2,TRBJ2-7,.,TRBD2,CASSAKGTSGGAAYEQYF,TGTGCCAGCAGCGCCAAGGGAACTAGCGGGGGGGCCGCGTACGAGCAGTACTTC
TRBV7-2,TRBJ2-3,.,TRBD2,CASSFLSGGTDTQYF,TGTGCCAGCAGCTTTTTAAGCGGGGGGACAGATACGCAGTATTTT
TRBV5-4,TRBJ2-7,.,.,CASSLRQGYEQYF,TGTGCCAGCAGCTTGAGGCAGGGCTACGAGCAGTACTTC